This TCR beta chain was captured in a study of T cell responses to AZD1222 COVID-19 vaccine. Study-level points and caveats: Repertoires were obtained solely post-peak T cell response. Vaccine-associated CD4 TCRs spanned spike, dominant at 160-218 and 743-854. Females outnumbered males among donors, who were mostly white British; clonal diversity was possibly underestimated. Seropositivity was recorded at baseline in only a handful of AZD1222 recipients.

About this clone: Antigen specificity is unknown.

Using immunoSEQ multiplex PCR, the repertoire was profiled, and TCRdb retains in-frame clones only, with some absent. Of roughly 150,000 clones in the sample, 75% to 90% were seen once. This sequence originates from an adult in good health. Sequenced material: peripheral blood, taken on day 0 of AZD1222 vaccination.

The CDR3 loop reads CASSLPWTGGNQPQHF. The CDR3 DNA reads TGTGCCAGCAGTTTACCCTGGACAGGGGGCAATCAGCCCCAGCATTTT. The J gene is TRBJ1-5, the V gene TRBV28; TRBD1 aligns across 9 bases. The length of the CDR3 is 16 residues. Losses at the gene ends were 2 bases for V and 2 bases for J; bases not matched to a gene: 4. Germline V gene lookup returns CDR1 MDHEN and CDR2 SYDVKM.